The 10 T cell receptor beta chains reported below all come from one sample, sequenced in a study of shared clonotypes between healthy human individuals. This table comes from immunoSEQ multiplex PCR, and its TCRdb copy is limited to in-frame clones, with some not included. Among about 580,000 clones listed, about 98% were seen once. Naive CD8 populations comprised CD45RO-negative cells positively selected for CCR7, excluding terminally differentiated effector memory CD45RA+ cells. Sequenced sample: naive CD8+ T cells sorted from blood. The receptors were gathered from a man under 40 in good health.

This clone was counted a single time. The chain joins TRBV29-1 to TRBJ2-1, with D maybe TRBD1 (5 bases). The CDR3 contains 14 residues. Looked up from germline, CDR1 is SQVTM and CDR2 is ANQGSEA. V was pared by 6 bases and J by 0 bases, with 12 bases between. The CDR3 DNA reads as TGCAGCGTGTGCCGACAGAACTCCTACAATGAGCAGTTCTTC. Residues: CSVCRQNSYNEQFF.

The chain employs TRBV5-1 and TRBJ2-1, with 9 positions matching TRBD1. This CDR3 comprises 16 residues. J gave up 5 bases and V 2 bases, and 8 bases lay outside the gene matches. Germline values: CDR1 SGHRS, CDR2 YFSETQ. The CDR3 coding sequence is TGCGCCAGCAGCTTACAGGGACAGGGCGGGAACAATGAGCAGTTCTTC. Translating gives CASSLQGQGGNNEQFF. Using reference TRBV5-1 and TRBJ2-1 for the parts outside the CDR3, the full variable domain is KAGVTQTPRYLIKTRGQQVTLSCSPISGHRSVSWYQQTPGQGLQFLFEYFSETQRNKGNFPGRFSGRQFSNSRSEMNVSTLELGDSALYLCASSLQGQGGNNEQFFGPGTRLTVL.

This chain connects TRBV9 to TRBJ2-7, with 9 bases lining up with TRBD2. The CDR3 is 16 amino acids. CDR1 and CDR2 from the germline V gene are SGDLS and YYNGEE. With V trimmed by 0 bases and J by 0 bases, 4 bases remained unmatched. The CDR3, as DNA: TGTGCCAGCAGCGTAGAGGCGGGAGGGCCCTCCTACGAGCAGTACTTC. Translation gives CASSVEAGGPSYEQYF.

The V gene is TRBV11-3, the J gene TRBJ2-1; 7 bases are shared with TRBD1. Losses at the gene ends were 1 base for V and 15 bases for J; bases not matched to a gene: 18. CDR3 length equals 16 residues. CDR1 is SGHNT and CDR2 is YENEEA in the germline V gene. The CDR3 reads CASSLGRDRAPSGLFF. CDR3 nucleotide sequence: TGTGCCAGCAGCTTAGGACGGGACAGAGCTCCTAGTGGTCTGTTCTTC. Supplemented by reference TRBV11-3 and TRBJ2-1, the full variable domain reads EAGVVQSPRYKIIEKKQPVAFWCNPISGHNTLYWYLQNLGQGPELLIRYENEEAVDDSQLPKDRFSAERLKGVDSTLKIQPAELGDSAVYLCASSLGRDRAPSGLFFGPGTRLTVL.

A single count supports this clone. The same CDR3 is also encoded by other DNA sequences in this sample. The genes are TRBV6-1 and TRBJ2-7; D is perhaps TRBD1 (5 bases). V was pared by 2 bases and J by 3 bases, with 11 bases between. CDR1 is MNHNS, CDR2 SASEGT, per germline. The CDR3 is 14 amino acids. CDR3 region: CASSETGRNYEQYF. CDR3 in DNA: TGTGCCAGCAGTGAAACAGGACGGAACTACGAGCAGTACTTC.

The rearrangement links TRBV14 to TRBJ2-3, with D maybe TRBD1 (6 bases). This CDR3 has 15 residues. V was shortened by 0 bases and J by 4 bases, with 11 bases between the two germline ends. Germline V CDR1 and CDR2: SGHDN, FVKESK. In DNA, the CDR3 is TGTGCCAGCAGCCAAGAATCATGGGGGCCAGATACGCAGTATTTT. This gives the protein CASSQESWGPDTQYF.

The chain uses TRBV29-1 and TRBJ2-7, with 9 nucleotides matching TRBD1. The V gene end was trimmed by 6 bases and the J gene end by 0 bases; junction bases not matched to a gene: 9. Per germline, CDR1 SQVTM and CDR2 ANQGSEA. This CDR3 comprises 15 residues. CDR3 in amino acids: CSVLSTGGSSYEQYF. CDR3 sequence (DNA): TGCAGCGTCCTGTCGACAGGGGGGAGCTCCTACGAGCAGTACTTC.

The chain is built from TRBV7-6 and TRBJ2-7, with no clear D. Deletions cut 1 base from V and 4 bases from J, with 14 bases between. The CDR3 loop spans 15 amino acids. Germline assignment: CDR1 SGHVS and CDR2 FNYEAQ. CDR3 sequence: CASSLDPLGPYEQYF. In DNA form, the CDR3 reads TGTGCCAGCAGCTTAGATCCGTTGGGTCCTTACGAGCAGTACTTC.

The chain uses TRBV5-1 and TRBJ2-2, with 8 positions matching TRBD1. V lost 5 bases and J lost 2; bases outside the gene matches: 11. The CDR3 sequence is 17 residues long. The germline V gene has CDR1 SGHRS and CDR2 YFSETQ. The CDR3 reads CASSYLGAGGNTGELFF. The CDR3 DNA reads TGCGCCAGCAGTTATTTAGGGGCAGGGGGCAACACCGGGGAGCTGTTTTTT.

The V and J genes are TRBV6-4 and TRBJ2-3; 10 positions match TRBD1. The trim removed 2 bases at V and 4 bases at J, leaving 0 bases unmatched. Germline CDR1 is MRHNA and CDR2 is SNTAGT. The CDR3 has 14 amino acids. CDR3 region: CASSDGTGADTQYF. The CDR3, as DNA: TGTGCCAGCAGTGACGGGACAGGGGCAGATACGCAGTATTTT.